These T cell receptor beta chains were read from a single sample in a study of blood T cells in healthy people across ages. Each CDR3 protein gets one entry after TCRdb re-called the 5' RACE reads with MiXCR. The sample carries roughly 650,000 distinct CDR3 sequences, 32% recorded once. The sample comprised blood. Receptors originate from a woman over 75 in good health. Each CDR3 is given with its conserved first and last residue. The D gene is left open where the match is weak. Clone size is not always given. Where it is, it says once, few, many or a class for expanded clones.

d_gene	v_gene	len	j_gene	abundance	CDR3aa	CDR3nt
.	TRBV7-2	12	TRBJ2-5	.	CVSSLLGETQYF	TGTGTCAGCAGCTTATTAGGCGAGACCCAGTACTTC
.	TRBV12-3/TRBV12-4	14	TRBJ2-2	.	CASSLMGATGELFF	TGTGCCAGCAGTTTAATGGGGGCAACCGGGGAGCTGTTTTTT
.	TRBV29-1	14	TRBJ1-1	.	CSAQPGGGNTEAFF	TGCAGCGCCCAACCGGGGGGGGGAAACACTGAAGCTTTCTTT
TRBD1	TRBV6-6	13	TRBJ1-2	.	CASTDRDNYGYTF	TGTGCCAGCACGGACAGGGATAACTATGGCTACACCTTC
TRBD2	TRBV7-9	16	TRBJ2-2	few	CASSLAGLGSTGELFF	TGTGCCAGCAGCTTAGCGGGACTAGGGAGCACCGGGGAGCTGTTTTTT
TRBD2	TRBV2	15	TRBJ2-7	few	CASSVPGLAGREQYF	TGTGCCAGCAGTGTGCCGGGACTAGCGGGGCGGGAGCAGTACTTC
.	TRBV7-3	14	TRBJ2-3	many	CASSSRGAGDTQYF	TGTGCCAGCAGCTCTCGGGGGGCCGGAGATACGCAGTATTTT
.	TRBV20-1	13	TRBJ2-2	.	CSAPGFNTGELFF	TGCAGTGCGCCCGGGTTTAACACCGGGGAGCTGTTTTTT
.	TRBV7-6	13	TRBJ1-1	many	CASSHRENTEAFF	TGTGCCAGCAGCCATAGAGAGAACACTGAAGCTTTCTTT
TRBD2	TRBV5-1	16	TRBJ2-3	few	CASSLSGGLRTDTQYF	TGCGCCAGCAGCCTTAGCGGGGGGCTACGCACAGATACGCAGTATTTT
.	TRBV11-2	20	TRBJ2-3	few	CASSLPGQGRLRGEADTQYF	TGTGCCAGCAGCTTACCGGGACAGGGACGGCTGCGGGGGGAGGCAGATACGCAGTATTTT
TRBD2	TRBV25-1	16	TRBJ2-5	few	CASSEGGGARRETQYF	TGTGCCAGCAGTGAAGGCGGGGGGGCCCGGCGGGAGACCCAGTACTTC
.	TRBV29-1	13	TRBJ2-1	many	CSIGLNSYNEQFF	TGCAGCATTGGCCTGAACTCCTACAATGAGCAGTTCTTC
TRBD2	TRBV5-1	15	TRBJ2-1	.	CASSHGTSGYNEQFF	TGCGCCAGCAGCCACGGGACTAGCGGGTACAATGAGCAGTTCTTC
.	TRBV20-1	14	TRBJ1-6	many	CSARTGVINSPLHF	TGCAGTGCTAGAACGGGAGTTATTAATTCACCCCTCCACTTT
.	TRBV5-5	14	TRBJ2-7	many	CASSLGTVVYEQYF	TGTGCCAGCAGCTTGGGGACGGTAGTCTACGAGCAGTACTTC
TRBD1	TRBV30	14	TRBJ1-1	few	CAWSVYTGVSEAFF	TGTGCCTGGAGTGTATATACAGGGGTTAGTGAAGCTTTCTTT
.	TRBV6-6	13	TRBJ2-5	many	CASSWVGGETQYF	TGTGCCAGCAGTTGGGTTGGAGGGGAGACCCAGTACTTC
.	TRBV5-1	14	TRBJ2-1	.	CASSPGGQVNEQFF	TGCGCCAGCAGCCCAGGAGGGCAAGTGAATGAGCAGTTCTTC
TRBD2	TRBV5-1	15	TRBJ2-5	.	CASSFGGGNQETQYF	TGCGCCAGCAGCTTCGGCGGGGGGAACCAAGAGACCCAGTACTTC
TRBD2	TRBV19	15	TRBJ2-2	.	CASKTGGGVTGELFF	TGTGCCAGTAAGACGGGGGGGGGCGTCACCGGGGAGCTGTTTTTT
.	TRBV29-1	13	TRBJ2-7	many	CSVSEQVSYEQYF	TGCAGCGTTTCAGAACAGGTTTCCTACGAGCAGTACTTC
TRBD2	TRBV7-3	12	TRBJ2-1	once	CASSGSGDEQFF	TGTGCCAGCAGCGGTAGCGGGGATGAGCAGTTCTTC
.	TRBV13	16	TRBJ2-1	.	CASSLGPTGPYNEQFF	TGTGCCAGCAGCTTAGGCCCAACAGGACCCTACAATGAGCAGTTCTTC
.	TRBV15	14	TRBJ2-2	.	CATSRRTEGGELFF	TGTGCCACCAGCAGACGGACAGAGGGCGGTGAGCTGTTTTTT
.	TRBV29-1	11	TRBJ2-7	many	CSVLAAYEQYF	TGCAGCGTTTTGGCGGCCTACGAGCAGTACTTC
TRBD2	TRBV14	17	TRBJ2-5	many	CASSQEWIYGGEETQYF	TGTGCCAGCAGCCAAGAATGGATTTATGGGGGGGAAGAGACCCAGTACTTC
TRBD1	TRBV12-3/TRBV12-4	14	TRBJ2-4	.	CASSSGQGYDIQYF	TGTGCCAGCAGTTCTGGACAGGGGTATGACATTCAGTACTTC
.	TRBV12-3/TRBV12-4	13	TRBJ1-2	many	CASSRHFNYGYTF	TGTGCCAGCAGCCGACACTTTAACTATGGCTACACCTTC
.	TRBV6-6	15	TRBJ1-5	.	CASSYYGQHNQPRHF	TGTGCCAGCAGTTACTATGGACAGCACAATCAGCCCCGGCATTTT
.	TRBV6-5	13	TRBJ1-2	many	CASRDRQGYGYTF	TGTGCCAGCAGGGATCGTCAAGGGTATGGCTACACCTTC
.	TRBV5-5	18	TRBJ1-5	.	CASSPWAGVGISNQPQHF	TGTGCCAGCAGCCCCTGGGCAGGGGTAGGGATTAGCAATCAGCCCCAGCATTTT
TRBD1	TRBV20-1	14	TRBJ1-2	.	CSAVIQGPRDGYTF	TGCAGTGCTGTAATACAGGGGCCCAGGGATGGCTACACCTTC
TRBD1	TRBV20-1	14	TRBJ1-1	.	CSTRTRTGAPEAFF	TGCAGTACTAGAACCAGGACAGGGGCCCCTGAAGCTTTCTTT
.	TRBV5-1	15	TRBJ2-5	many	CASSVRTAQEETQYF	TGCGCCAGCAGCGTAAGGACAGCTCAAGAGGAGACCCAGTACTTC
.	TRBV4-3	17	TRBJ2-1	many	CASSPTYPGRSYNEQFF	TGCGCCAGCAGCCCAACGTACCCGGGACGGTCCTACAATGAGCAGTTCTTC